This T cell receptor beta chain was documented in a study of shared clonotypes between healthy human individuals (TCRdb year 2020). For the wider study: The cohort comprised a couple of women and a few men aged 18 to 49 years. To estimate repertoire size and how much clonotype sharing occurs between individuals, the study deeply sequenced the blood TCR repertoires of roughly 5 healthy adults. To increase sequencing depth and limit assay-specific biases, TCR repertoire library preparation and sequencing were carried out by different laboratories using diverse techniques. Per donor, leukapheresis produced somewhere between about 0.94 and 9.5 billion PBMCs. Overall study outcomes, separate from this receptor: Because the study included only a small number of donors, the genetic and exposure-history diversity represented was limited. Pairwise subsampling indicated that sequencing depth was expected to affect the degree of clonotype sharing among donors. Sampling was limited to blood, and TCR repertoires in tissue likely differ from TCR repertoires in blood.

The donors were healthy, HIV-negative adults who had no recently reported acute infections or vaccinations. Every donor was a Caucasian adult residing in Nashville, Tennessee, USA. For unsorted samples, some 100 million PBMCs were counted, and genomic DNA was extracted using the QIAamp DNA Blood Mini kit. After blood collection by leukapheresis, PBMCs were isolated using Ficoll-Histopaque density gradient centrifugation and then cryopreserved in the vapor phase of liquid nitrogen. This clone was seen more than once but under ten times. Its antigen is unknown. Per-nucleotide qualities are absent, and no much larger clonotype sits a single base away. Including the terminal cysteine and phenylalanine, the CDR3 comprises 14 residues. Only the CDR3 region is kept as DNA, spanning 42 bases read in frame from base 1. V is cut by 6 bases and J by 0 bases, and the space between the germline ends is 11 bases. CDR1 and CDR2 are read off the germline V gene as MNHEY and SVGAGI.

Using the deep immunoSEQ assay, multiplex PCR amplified TCR CDR3 regions from genomic DNA. Extracted genomic DNA from each cell subset was spread evenly across all wells of several immunoSEQ 96-well plates, with each plate serving as a replicate. Each replicate PCR for unsorted PBMC received roughly 300 ng genomic DNA, equal to tens of thousands of T cell genomes. Unsorted PBMC genomic DNA was sequenced across ten immunoSEQ deep assay plates. Purified libraries were measured with a Qubit 3.0 fluorometer, size-checked on a Bioanalyzer 2100, and measured again with the KAPA Library Quantification kit. A separate single-read 150-cycle Illumina NextSeq 550 flow cell was used to sequence each immunoSEQ 96-well plate. Under the source paper's analysis protocol: Because only junctional sequences without quality scores were contained in the immunoSEQ output, filtering matching that applied to full-length reads could not be performed. To assign V/J genes and CDR3, sequences were annotated using PyIR, a Python wrapper for IgBLAST v1.9, with IMGT germline references. Reads were removed for weak V/J assignments (E-value above 1e-6), missing CDR3, stop codons, out-of-frame junctions, or ambiguous translated residues. V3J clonotypes were defined as sequences sharing an identical inferred V gene, J gene, and CDR3 amino acid sequence. Percentage overlap between repertoires was calculated by dividing the number of shared unique clonotypes by the size of the smaller repertoire. Three approaches were used to assess repertoire richness: RTK rarefaction, the Chao1 estimator, and Recon v2.1 estimates of unobserved clonotypes. The table comes from immuneACCESS by way of TCRdb, which keeps in-frame sequences with V and J called. Part of the clones is missing from these tables; in studies checked, under half for an unresolved V gene and the rest for unknown reasons. The V and J calls and clone size come from that table; D and trimming were worked out from the DNA. The table for this sample lists about 460,000 clones; more than 70% of them were counted only once. About 12% of the sample belongs to the ten largest clones.

Sequenced: PBMCs. The chain is encoded by TRBV6-5 joined to TRBJ2-5, with no confidently assigned D gene. The TCR was taken from a woman aged 40 to 50 in good health. Some clones in this sample may be carry-over from other donors' samples. The CDR3 sequence is CASSAEMYQETQYF. The DNA is TGTGCCAGCAGCGCCGAAATGTACCAAGAGACCCAGTACTTC.